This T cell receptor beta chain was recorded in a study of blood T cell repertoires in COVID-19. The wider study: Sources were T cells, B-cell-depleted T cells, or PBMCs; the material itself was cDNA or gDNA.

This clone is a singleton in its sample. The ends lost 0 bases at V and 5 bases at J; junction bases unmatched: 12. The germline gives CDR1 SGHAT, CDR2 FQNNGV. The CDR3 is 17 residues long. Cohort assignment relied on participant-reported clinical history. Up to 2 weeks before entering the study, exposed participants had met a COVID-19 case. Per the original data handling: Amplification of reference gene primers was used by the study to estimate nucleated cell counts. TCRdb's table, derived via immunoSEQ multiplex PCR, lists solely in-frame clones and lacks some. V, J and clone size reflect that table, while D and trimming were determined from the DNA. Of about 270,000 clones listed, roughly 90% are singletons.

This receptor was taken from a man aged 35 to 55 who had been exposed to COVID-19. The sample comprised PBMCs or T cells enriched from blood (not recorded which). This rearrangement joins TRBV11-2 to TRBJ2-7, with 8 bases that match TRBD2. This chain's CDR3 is CASSLDWPGRALDEQYF. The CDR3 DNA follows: TGTGCCAGCAGCTTAGATTGGCCCGGGAGGGCCCTCGACGAGCAGTACTTC.